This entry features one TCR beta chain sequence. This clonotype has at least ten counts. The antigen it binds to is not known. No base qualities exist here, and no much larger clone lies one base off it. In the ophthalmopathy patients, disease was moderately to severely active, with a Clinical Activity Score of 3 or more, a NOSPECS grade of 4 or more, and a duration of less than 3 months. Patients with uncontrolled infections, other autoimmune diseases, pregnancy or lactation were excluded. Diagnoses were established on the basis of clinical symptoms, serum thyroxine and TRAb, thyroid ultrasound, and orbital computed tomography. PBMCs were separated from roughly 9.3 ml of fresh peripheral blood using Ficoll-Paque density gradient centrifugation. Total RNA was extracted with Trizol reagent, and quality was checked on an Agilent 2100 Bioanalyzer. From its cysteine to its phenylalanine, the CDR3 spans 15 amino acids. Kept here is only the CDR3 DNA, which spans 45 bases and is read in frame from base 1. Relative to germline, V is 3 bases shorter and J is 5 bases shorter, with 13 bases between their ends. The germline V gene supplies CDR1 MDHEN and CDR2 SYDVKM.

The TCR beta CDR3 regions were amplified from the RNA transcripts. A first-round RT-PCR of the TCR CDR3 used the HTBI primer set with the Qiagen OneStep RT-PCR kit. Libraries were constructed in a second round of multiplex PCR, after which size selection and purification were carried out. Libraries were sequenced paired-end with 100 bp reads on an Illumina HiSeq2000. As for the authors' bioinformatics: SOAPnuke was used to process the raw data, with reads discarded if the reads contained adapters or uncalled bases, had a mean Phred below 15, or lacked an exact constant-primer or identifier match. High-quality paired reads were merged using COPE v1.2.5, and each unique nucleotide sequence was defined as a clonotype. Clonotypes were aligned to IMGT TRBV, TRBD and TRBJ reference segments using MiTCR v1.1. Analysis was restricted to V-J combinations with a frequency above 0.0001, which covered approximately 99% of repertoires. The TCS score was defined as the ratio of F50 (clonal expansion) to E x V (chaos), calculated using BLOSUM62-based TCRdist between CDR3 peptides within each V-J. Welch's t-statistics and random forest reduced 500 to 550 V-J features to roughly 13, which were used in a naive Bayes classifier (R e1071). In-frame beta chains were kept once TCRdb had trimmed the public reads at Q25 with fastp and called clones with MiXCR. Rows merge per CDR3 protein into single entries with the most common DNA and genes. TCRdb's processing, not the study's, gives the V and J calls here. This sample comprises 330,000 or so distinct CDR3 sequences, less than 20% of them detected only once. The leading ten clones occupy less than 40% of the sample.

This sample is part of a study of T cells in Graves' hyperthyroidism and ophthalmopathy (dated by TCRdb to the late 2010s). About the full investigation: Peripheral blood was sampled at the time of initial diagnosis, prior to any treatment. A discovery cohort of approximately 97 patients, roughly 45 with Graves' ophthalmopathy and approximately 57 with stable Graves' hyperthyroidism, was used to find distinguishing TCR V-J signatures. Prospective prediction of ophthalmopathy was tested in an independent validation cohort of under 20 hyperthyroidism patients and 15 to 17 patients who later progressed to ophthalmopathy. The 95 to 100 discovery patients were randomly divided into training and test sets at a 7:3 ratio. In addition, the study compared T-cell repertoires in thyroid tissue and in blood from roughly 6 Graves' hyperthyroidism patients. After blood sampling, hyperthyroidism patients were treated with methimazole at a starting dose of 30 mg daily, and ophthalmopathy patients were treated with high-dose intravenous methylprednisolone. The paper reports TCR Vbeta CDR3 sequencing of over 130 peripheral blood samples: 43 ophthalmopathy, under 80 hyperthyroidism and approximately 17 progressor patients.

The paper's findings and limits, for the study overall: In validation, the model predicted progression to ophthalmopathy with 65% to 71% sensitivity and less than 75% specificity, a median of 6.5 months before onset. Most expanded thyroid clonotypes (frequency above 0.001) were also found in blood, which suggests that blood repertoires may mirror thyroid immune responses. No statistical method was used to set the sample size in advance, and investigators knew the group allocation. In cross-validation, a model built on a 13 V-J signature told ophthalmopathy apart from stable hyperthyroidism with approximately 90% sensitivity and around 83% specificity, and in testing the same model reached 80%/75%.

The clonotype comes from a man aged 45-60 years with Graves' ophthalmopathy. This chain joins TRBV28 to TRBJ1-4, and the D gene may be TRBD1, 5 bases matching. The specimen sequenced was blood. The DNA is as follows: TGTGCCAGCAGTTTGGGACGGACGGGAAATGAAAAACTGTTTTTT. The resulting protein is CASSLGRTGNEKLFF.